This note documents a single T cell receptor beta chain sequence. The antigen is not known. The data derive from a study of cytomegalovirus exposure and HLA in healthy donors. The PCR was carried out with 60 Vbeta primers and 13 Jbeta primers. The repertoire was sequenced with immunoSEQ multiplex PCR; TCRdb's copy has only in-frame clones and lacks some. The profile shows over 130,000 clones, around 79% of them singletons. Study results and caveats: In vitro confirmation showed a few CMV-associated chains to be CMV antigen specific.

The length of the CDR3 is 14 residues. V gave up 2 bases and J gave up 2 bases, with 9 bases separating them. Per the germline V gene, CDR1 is MNHEY and CDR2 is SVGAGI. This rearrangement joins TRBV6-5 to TRBJ2-5, with unresolved D. Sequenced sample: PBMCs. The receptor's source is a human donor in good health. The CDR3 loop reads CASSYTAAQETQYF. In DNA form, the CDR3 reads TGTGCCAGCAGTTACACCGCGGCACAAGAGACCCAGTACTTC.